This T cell receptor (beta chain) originates from a study of control samples from healthy donors and cancer patients. Sequencing was performed with immunoSEQ multiplex PCR; in TCRdb, only in-frame clones are kept and a portion is missing. The table has around 20,000 clones, roughly 80% seen once. This CDR3 region has 13 residues. The V end was cut by 3 bases, the J end by 6 bases, with 11 bases between. This TCR came from a man older than 75 with head and neck cancer. The chain couples TRBV12-3 or TRBV12-4 to TRBJ1-2; a possible D gene is TRBD1 (6 bases). Specimen: PBMCs. In nucleotides, the CDR3 is TGTGCCAGCAGTTTTGGGGGCGCGGATGGCTACACCTTC. Encoded protein: CASSFGGADGYTF.